The rows below give T cell receptor beta chains drawn from one sample of a study of T cells after yellow fever vaccination. TCRdb re-derived calls from the 5' RACE reads in MiXCR, one entry per CDR3 protein. In the table there are 300,000 or so distinct CDR3 sequences, over 10% of which are singletons. Material: CD4+ T cells sorted from PBMCs, obtained 45 days after the yellow fever booster vaccination. Receptor source: a man aged 25-45 years who received the YFV17D yellow fever vaccine. Both conserved end residues are part of each CDR3. Each record gives: D gene, V gene, clone size, J gene, CDR3 protein, CDR3 DNA. D genes are given only for firm matches. Clone sizes are given selectively: once, few, many, or a class where the clone is expanded.

-,TRBV7-6,-,TRBJ2-7,CASSSSPGYEQYF,TGTGCCAGCAGCTCGTCTCCGGGCTACGAGCAGTACTTC
-,TRBV11-2,few,TRBJ2-3,CASSLGSGAQYF,TGTGCCAGCAGCTTAGGGAGCGGAGCGCAGTATTTT
-,TRBV10-3,-,TRBJ1-4,CAITPSPEGEKLFF,TGTGCCATCACCCCCAGCCCAGAGGGTGAAAAACTGTTTTTT
TRBD1,TRBV27,few,TRBJ2-1,CASSLGRGQGWFRNEQFF,TGTGCCAGCAGTTTAGGTCGGGGACAGGGTTGGTTCAGGAATGAGCAGTTCTTC
-,TRBV5-1,few,TRBJ2-7,CASRGGQGSSYEQYF,TGCGCCAGCAGGGGAGGGCAGGGGAGCTCCTACGAGCAGTACTTC
-,TRBV20-1,many,TRBJ2-7,CSARDGRRVDYEQYF,TGCAGTGCTAGAGATGGGCGGCGGGTCGATTACGAGCAGTACTTC
-,TRBV28,few,TRBJ2-6,CASTSMGSGANVLTF,TGTGCCAGCACTTCAATGGGGTCTGGGGCCAACGTCCTGACTTTC
TRBD2,TRBV7-2,-,TRBJ2-1,CASSSQRENEQFF,TGTGCCAGCAGCTCCCAGCGGGAGAATGAGCAGTTCTTC
-,TRBV5-6,few,TRBJ2-2,CASSLFQGANTGELFF,TGTGCCAGCAGCTTGTTCCAGGGTGCGAACACCGGGGAGCTGTTTTTT
-,TRBV20-1,few,TRBJ2-3,CSASFETGDTQYF,TGCAGTGCTAGTTTCGAGACTGGGGATACGCAGTATTTT
-,TRBV29-1,-,TRBJ1-1,CSVDNRDTEAFF,TGCAGCGTTGATAACAGGGATACTGAAGCTTTCTTT
TRBD1,TRBV7-8,few,TRBJ2-7,CASSLRDRGRLREQYF,TGTGCCAGCAGCTTGCGGGACAGGGGACGTCTTCGGGAGCAGTACTTC
-,TRBV7-2,few,TRBJ1-1,CASSLSPLVAEAFF,TGTGCCAGCAGCTTAAGTCCACTAGTAGCTGAAGCTTTCTTT
TRBD2,TRBV5-4,-,TRBJ2-5,CASSLAGREKTQYF,TGTGCCAGCAGCCTAGCGGGAAGGGAAAAGACCCAGTACTTC
-,TRBV14,few,TRBJ1-1,CASSHRPRGTEAFF,TGTGCCAGCAGCCACCGACCTAGGGGAACTGAAGCTTTCTTT
TRBD1,TRBV20-1,few,TRBJ2-7,CSASYDRVGEQYF,TGCAGTGCTAGTTATGACAGGGTTGGCGAGCAGTACTTC
TRBD2,TRBV5-1,-,TRBJ2-5,CASSLGEGAGETQYF,TGCGCCAGCAGCCTCGGGGAGGGAGCTGGGGAGACCCAGTACTTC
-,TRBV7-2,few,TRBJ2-1,CASSLMGIEQFF,TGTGCCAGCAGCTTAATGGGGATTGAGCAGTTCTTC
-,TRBV7-2,few,TRBJ2-2,CASSLAAGNTGELFF,TGTGCCAGCAGCCTAGCTGCGGGTAACACCGGGGAGCTGTTTTTT
TRBD2,TRBV7-8,many,TRBJ2-2,CASSITGTTNTGELFF,TGTGCCAGCAGCATCACCGGGACTACGAACACCGGGGAGCTGTTTTTT
TRBD1,TRBV5-1,-,TRBJ2-5,CASSEGQGAQETQYF,TGCGCCAGCAGCGAGGGACAGGGGGCCCAAGAGACCCAGTACTTC
-,TRBV7-9,-,TRBJ1-5,CASSLRDGNQPQHF,TGTGCCAGCAGCCTCAGGGATGGGAATCAGCCCCAGCATTTT
-,TRBV10-3,-,TRBJ1-5,CAISDRDQPQHF,TGTGCCATCAGTGACCGGGATCAGCCCCAGCATTTT
-,TRBV7-3,-,TRBJ2-5,CASSLTAKYQETQYF,TGTGCCAGCAGCTTAACGGCCAAGTACCAAGAGACCCAGTACTTC
TRBD1,TRBV5-1,-,TRBJ1-2,CASSTNRGNYGYTF,TGCGCCAGCAGCACCAACAGGGGGAACTATGGCTACACCTTC
-,TRBV9,few,TRBJ2-2,CASSVESPTKTTGELFF,TGTGCCAGCAGCGTAGAAAGTCCAACCAAAACGACCGGGGAGCTGTTTTTT
-,TRBV20-1,-,TRBJ2-7,CSARLGPWVGEQYF,TGCAGTGCTAGGCTCGGACCCTGGGTGGGGGAGCAGTACTTC
TRBD2,TRBV19,-,TRBJ2-1,CASSETSGSRAEQFF,TGTGCCAGTAGTGAAACTAGCGGGAGTCGGGCTGAGCAGTTCTTC
-,TRBV20-1,-,TRBJ2-3,CSASEGATDTQYF,TGCAGTGCTAGTGAGGGTGCCACAGATACGCAGTATTTT
TRBD1,TRBV4-3,-,TRBJ1-2,CASSGQGADYGYTF,TGCGCCAGCAGCGGGCAGGGGGCGGACTATGGCTACACCTTC
TRBD2,TRBV5-1,-,TRBJ2-3,CASSLPAGDTDTQYF,TGCGCCAGCAGCTTGCCGGCGGGAGACACAGATACGCAGTATTTT
TRBD2,TRBV20-1,few,TRBJ2-1,CSARASGRDSSYNEQFF,TGCAGTGCTAGGGCTAGCGGGAGGGACAGCTCCTACAATGAGCAGTTCTTC
TRBD1,TRBV7-2,few,TRBJ2-3,CASSLGQGFTDTQYF,TGTGCCAGCAGCTTAGGACAGGGATTCACAGATACGCAGTATTTT
TRBD2,TRBV9,few,TRBJ2-3,CASSPAGLAGRGDTQYF,TGTGCCAGCAGCCCAGCGGGACTAGCGGGGCGAGGAGATACGCAGTATTTT
-,TRBV5-1,few,TRBJ2-1,CASSRSSGITSYNEQFF,TGCGCCAGCAGTCGCTCTTCGGGGATAACCTCTTACAATGAGCAGTTCTTC
-,TRBV4-3,-,TRBJ2-2,CASRTGLNTGELFF,TGCGCCAGCAGGACGGGGCTCAACACCGGGGAGCTGTTTTTT
-,TRBV3-1,-,TRBJ1-4,CASSHDSGEKLFF,TGTGCCAGCAGCCACGACTCGGGTGAAAAACTGTTTTTT
-,TRBV7-2,-,TRBJ1-5,CASSSPSGGRNQPQHF,TGTGCCAGCAGCTCCCCCTCGGGGGGGCGCAATCAGCCCCAGCATTTT
-,TRBV28,many,TRBJ2-5,CASSLGRGFETQYF,TGTGCCAGCAGTTTAGGGAGAGGGTTTGAGACCCAGTACTTC
-,TRBV12-3/TRBV12-4,-,TRBJ2-6,CASSKGAGANVLTF,TGTGCCAGCAGCAAGGGGGCTGGGGCCAACGTCCTGACTTTC
TRBD2,TRBV7-3,-,TRBJ2-1,CASSSLAGNNEQFF,TGTGCCAGCAGCTCTTTAGCGGGAAACAATGAGCAGTTCTTC
TRBD2,TRBV29-1,few,TRBJ2-5,CSVLADKETQYF,TGCAGCGTCCTAGCGGACAAAGAGACCCAGTACTTC
TRBD1,TRBV24-1,-,TRBJ2-1,CATSDPGTAEQFF,TGTGCCACCAGTGATCCCGGGACAGCGGAGCAGTTCTTC
TRBD2,TRBV6-5,-,TRBJ2-7,CASSYTRTSGGEQYF,TGTGCCAGCAGTTACACACGGACTAGCGGGGGGGAGCAGTACTTC